This TCR beta chain was sequenced in a study of blood T cell repertoires in COVID-19. The CDR3 spans 15 residues. V shed 3 bases and J 4 bases; nucleotides not matched to a gene: 8. CDR1 and CDR2 from the germline V gene are SGHVS and FQNEAQ. Using immunoSEQ multiplex PCR, the repertoire was profiled, and TCRdb retains in-frame clones only, with some absent. The sample shows some 460,000 clones, about 85% of them seen only once. The sequencing sample was made of PBMCs or T cells enriched from blood (not recorded which). The chain carries TRBV7-8 and TRBJ2-7, with TRBD1 matching over 8 bases. This TCR was recovered from a woman between 18 and 29 years old who had recovered from COVID-19. The CDR3 reads CASSLQGAVSYEQYF. For the CDR3, the DNA is TGTGCCAGCAGCTTGCAGGGGGCGGTTTCTTACGAGCAGTACTTC.